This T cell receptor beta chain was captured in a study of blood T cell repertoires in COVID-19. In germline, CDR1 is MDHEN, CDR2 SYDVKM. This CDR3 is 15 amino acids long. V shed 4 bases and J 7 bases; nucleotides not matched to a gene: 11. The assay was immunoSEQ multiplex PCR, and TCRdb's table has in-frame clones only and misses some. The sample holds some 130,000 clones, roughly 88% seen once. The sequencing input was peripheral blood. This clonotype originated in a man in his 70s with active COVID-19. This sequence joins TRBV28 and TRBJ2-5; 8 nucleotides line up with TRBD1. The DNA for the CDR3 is TGTGCCAGCAGTTCCCCGGAACAGGGGGGTTGGACCCAGTACTTC. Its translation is CASSSPEQGGWTQYF.